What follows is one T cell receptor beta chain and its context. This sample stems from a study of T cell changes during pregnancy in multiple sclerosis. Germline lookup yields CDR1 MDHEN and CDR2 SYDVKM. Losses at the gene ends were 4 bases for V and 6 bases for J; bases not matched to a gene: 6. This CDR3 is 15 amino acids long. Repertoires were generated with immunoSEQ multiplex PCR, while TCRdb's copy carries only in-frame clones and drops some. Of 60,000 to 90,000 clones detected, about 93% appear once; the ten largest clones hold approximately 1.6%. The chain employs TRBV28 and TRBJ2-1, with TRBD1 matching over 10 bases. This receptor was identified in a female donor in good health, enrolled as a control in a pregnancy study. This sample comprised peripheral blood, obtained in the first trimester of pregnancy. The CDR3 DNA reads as TGTGCCAGCAGTTCCCCCGGGACAGGGGTCAATGAGCAGTTCTTC. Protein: CASSSPGTGVNEQFF. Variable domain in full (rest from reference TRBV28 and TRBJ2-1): DVKVTQSSRYLVKRTGEKVFLECVQDMDHENMFWYRQDPGLGLRLIYFSYDVKMKEKGDIPEGYSVSREKKERFSLILESASTNQTSMYLCASSSPGTGVNEQFFGPGTRLTVL.